This T cell receptor beta chain originates from a study of tumor and adjacent non-tumor tissue in lung cancer. As for the study in general: On average, productive TCRbeta reads reached about 4.17 million per sample. Study-wide results and caveats: Significantly higher TCR diversity was found in tumor than normal lung. Normal lung showed higher cumulative top 100 clone frequency than tumor.

Turning to this clonotype: What it recognizes is unknown. A much larger clone sits a single nucleotide away, making a read error possible.

The template was RNA from unsorted bulk tissue. More than 3 cm separated this lung sample from the edge of the tumor. Between August and November 2014, newly diagnosed, chemotherapy-naive lung cancer patients underwent thoracic surgery in China. TCRbeta libraries were built with three rounds of nested PCR, modified from ARM-PCR. TCRdb used MiXCR to reprocess the multiplex PCR reads, holding one entry per CDR3 protein. The table lists tens of thousands of distinct CDR3 sequences, less than 75% of them singletons, with roughly a quarter in the top ten. The V gene's germline CDR1 is ENHRY and CDR2 SYGVKD. Germline trimming cut 2 bases from V and 15 bases from J; bases unmatched to any gene: 7. The CDR3 consists of 12 residues.

The V and J genes are TRBV10-3 and TRBJ2-1, with 7 bases lining up with TRBD1. The source material was distant non-tumor lung tissue. This TCR was recovered from a woman aged 50 to 60 with non-small cell lung cancer. The CDR3 DNA sequence: TGTGCCATCAGTGAGATGGGGGACAGCCCGTTCTTC. Translating gives CAISEMGDSPFF.